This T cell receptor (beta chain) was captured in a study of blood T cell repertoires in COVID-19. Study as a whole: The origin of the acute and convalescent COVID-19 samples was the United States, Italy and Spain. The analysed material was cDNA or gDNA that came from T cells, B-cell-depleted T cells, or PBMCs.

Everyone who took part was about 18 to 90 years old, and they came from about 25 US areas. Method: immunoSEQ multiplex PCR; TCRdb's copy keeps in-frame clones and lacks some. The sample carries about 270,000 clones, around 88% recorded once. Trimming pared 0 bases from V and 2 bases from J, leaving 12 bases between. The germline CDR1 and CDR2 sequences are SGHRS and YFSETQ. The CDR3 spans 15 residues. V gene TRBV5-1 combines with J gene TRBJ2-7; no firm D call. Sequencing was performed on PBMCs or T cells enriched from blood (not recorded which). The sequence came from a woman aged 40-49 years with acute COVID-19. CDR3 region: CASSLDGQVPYEQYF. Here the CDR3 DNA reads TGCGCCAGCAGCTTGGATGGCCAGGTACCCTACGAGCAGTACTTC.